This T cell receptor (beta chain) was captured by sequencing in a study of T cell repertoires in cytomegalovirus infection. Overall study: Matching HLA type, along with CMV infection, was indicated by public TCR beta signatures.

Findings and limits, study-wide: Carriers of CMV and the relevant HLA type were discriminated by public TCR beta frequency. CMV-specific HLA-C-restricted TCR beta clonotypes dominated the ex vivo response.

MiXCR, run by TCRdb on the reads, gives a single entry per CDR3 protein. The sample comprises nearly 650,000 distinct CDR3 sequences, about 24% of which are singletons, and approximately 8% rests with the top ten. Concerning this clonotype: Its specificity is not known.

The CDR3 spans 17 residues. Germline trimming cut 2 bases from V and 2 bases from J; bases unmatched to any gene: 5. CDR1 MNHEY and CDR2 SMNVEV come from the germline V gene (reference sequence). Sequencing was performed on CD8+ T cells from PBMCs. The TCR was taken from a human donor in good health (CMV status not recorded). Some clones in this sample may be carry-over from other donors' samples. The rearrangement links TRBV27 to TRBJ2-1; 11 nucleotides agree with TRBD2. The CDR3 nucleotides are TGTGCCAGCAGTTTAGGTAGCGGGGGGGCTGCCTACAATGAGCAGTTCTTC. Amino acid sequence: CASSLGSGGAAYNEQFF.